The present T cell receptor beta chain was sequenced within a study of siplizumab effects on memory and regulatory T cells. The study, taken as a whole, reports: Roughly 80-97% of dividing CD4+ or CD8+ clones were without an attributable naive or memory phenotype. The mapping of alloreactive clones to unstimulated subsets covered only a minor fraction of them. Left unconfirmed was the suppressive function of proliferating Tregs from siplizumab cultures. Alloreactive sequences tracing back to unstimulated CD4+ memory cells fell significantly with siplizumab.

TCRdb keeps only in-frame clones here, not all; method: immunoSEQ multiplex PCR. The sample gives approximately 100,000 clones, roughly nine tenths of which show up once; 0.75% is in the top ten. Germline V CDR1 and CDR2: SGHDN, FVKESK. Trimming took off 3 bases at V and 8 bases at J, with 20 bases between the two ends. This CDR3 is built from 15 residues. Turning to this clone: Its target is not known.

V is TRBV14 and J is TRBJ2-7; D possibly matches TRBD1 or TRBD2 (5 bases each). Material for sequencing was Tregs sorted from blood. The sequence came from a human donor in good health. DNA for the CDR3: TGTGCCAGCAGCCACTCCGGGACCGTCTTCGGAAAGCAGTACTTC. It is translated as CASSHSGTVFGKQYF. Based on the CDR3 plus reference TRBV14 and TRBJ2-7, the full variable domain is EAGVTQFPSHSVIEKGQTVTLRCDPISGHDNLYWYRRVMGKEIKFLLHFVKESKQDESGMPNNRFLAERTGGTYSTLKVQPAELEDSGVYFCASSHSGTVFGKQYFGPGTRLTVT.